These 11 T cell receptor beta chains originate from one sample sequenced in a study of OX40 agonist ivuxolimab in advanced cancers. The method was immunoSEQ multiplex PCR; TCRdb's version includes in-frame clones alone and lacks a portion of them. The sample gives around 70,000 clones, about nine tenths of which show up once; just over 2% is in the top ten. Sequenced here: CD4+ or CD8+ T cells sorted from blood, sampled in a trial of the OX40 agonist ivuxolimab. The origin of the receptors is an adult with an advanced solid tumor such as melanoma, head and neck, liver or kidney cancer.

For the CDR3, the DNA is TGTGCCAGCAGCCCTCAGGGGGGGGGCCAGTACGAGCAGTACTTC. Residues: CASSPQGGGQYEQYF. The chain links TRBV11-2 to TRBJ2-7; D may be TRBD1 or TRBD2 (7 bases each). Germline lookup yields CDR1 SGHAT and CDR2 FQNNGV. The CDR3 contains 15 residues. Trimming removed 5 bases from V and 4 bases from J, with 18 bases in between.

The chain joins TRBV20-1 to TRBJ2-5, with TRBD1 as a possible D gene (6 bases). The CDR3 covers 10 residues. With 6 bases removed from V and 11 bases from J, the gap between germline ends came to 13 bases. CDR1 and CDR2 from the germline V gene are DFQATT and SNEGSKA (reference sequence). The CDR3 region is CSARHREQYF. DNA for the CDR3: TGCAGTGCCAGACACAGGGAGCAGTACTTC.

The V gene is TRBV28, the J gene TRBJ2-7, with 9 nucleotides matching TRBD1. The junction had 11 bases not matched to a gene; V was cut back by 3 bases and J by 2 bases. There are 17 residues in the CDR3. The V gene's germline CDR1 is MDHEN and CDR2 SYDVKM. CDR3: CASSFNRWGQGTYEQYF. The CDR3 DNA reads as TGTGCCAGCAGTTTTAATCGTTGGGGACAGGGAACCTACGAGCAGTACTTC.

J is TRBJ2-3 and V is TRBV6-5, with a tentative D call TRBD2 (6 bases). The germline V and J ends were trimmed by 8 bases and 5 bases, with 17 bases remaining between them. There are 14 residues in the CDR3. In germline, CDR1 is MNHEY, CDR2 SVGAGI. DNA of the CDR3: TGTGCCAGCGCGAATTCGCGGGGTAGAGATACGCAGTATTTT. Amino acids: CASANSRGRDTQYF.

The table lists this clone with a few counts. The chain employs TRBV5-4 and TRBJ1-4; D might be TRBD1 (6 bases). The length of the CDR3 is 16 residues. Trimming shortened V by 0 bases and J by 5 bases, and 14 bases separated the two germline ends. CDR1 is SGHNT and CDR2 is YYREEE in the germline V gene (reference sequence). The CDR3 spells CASSLAGQGRNEKLFF. The CDR3 region has the DNA TGTGCCAGCAGCTTGGCGGGTCAGGGGAGAAATGAAAAACTGTTTTTT.

The CDR3 DNA reads TGTGCCATCAGTGAGTCGACTAGCGGGGTCACCGGGGAGCTGTTTTTT. It yields the protein CAISESTSGVTGELFF. The V call is TRBV10-3, the J call TRBJ2-2; TRBD2 matches 11 bases. Germline V gene data show CDR1 as ENHRY and CDR2 as SYGVKD. With V trimmed by 0 bases and J by 4 bases, 1 base remained unmatched. This CDR3 spans 16 amino acids.

This clone appeared a few times. The CDR3 DNA sequence: TGTGCCAGCTACAGGGATACTGAAGCTTTCTTT. Translated: CASYRDTEAFF. The chain joins TRBV28 to TRBJ1-1; D might be TRBD1 (6 bases). The germline V gene encodes CDR1 MDHEN and CDR2 SYDVKM. This CDR3 spans 11 amino acids. Trimming shortened V by 8 bases and J by 5 bases, and 9 bases separated the two germline ends. Full variable domain (outside the CDR3, taken from reference TRBV28 and TRBJ1-1): DVKVTQSSRYLVKRTGEKVFLECVQDMDHENMFWYRQDPGLGLRLIYFSYDVKMKEKGDIPEGYSVSREKKERFSLILESASTNQTSMYLCASYRDTEAFFGQGTRLTVV.

The J gene is TRBJ2-1, the V gene TRBV7-8; a weak D match, TRBD1 (5 bases). Per germline, CDR1 SGHVS and CDR2 FQNEAQ. The length of the CDR3 is 13 residues. The V end was cut by 3 bases, the J end by 10 bases, with 13 bases between. The CDR3 DNA reads TGTGCCAGCAGCTTCGGGTGGCAGGGAGAGCAGTTCTTC. Translated: CASSFGWQGEQFF.

In this sample, this clone turned up a few times. The rearrangement links TRBV6-6 to TRBJ2-5, with 7 bases matching TRBD1. The CDR3 contains 14 residues. Germline-derived CDR1 and CDR2 are MNHNY and SVGAGI (reference sequence). Losses at the gene ends were 6 bases for V and 4 bases for J; bases not matched to a gene: 8. CDR3 in amino acids: CASRTGFGGETQYF. The DNA of the CDR3 is TGTGCCAGCAGGACAGGGTTTGGTGGAGAGACCCAGTACTTC.

This clone occurred once. The rearrangement uses TRBV29-1 and TRBJ1-2; D remains unclear. V lost 3 bases and J lost 2, with 10 bases in between. The CDR3 is made up of 13 amino acids. Germline lookup yields CDR1 SQVTM and CDR2 ANQGSEA. In DNA, the CDR3 is TGCAGCGTTGAGGCGGTCACGAACTATGGCTACACCTTC. Protein product: CSVEAVTNYGYTF. Drawing the rest from reference TRBV29-1 and TRBJ1-2, the complete variable domain is SAVISQKPSRDICQRGTSLTIQCQVDSQVTMMFWYRQQPGQSLTLIATANQGSEATYESGFVIDKFPISRPNLTFSTLTVSNMSPEDSSIYLCSVEAVTNYGYTFGSGTRLTVV.

The chain joins TRBV5-1 to TRBJ2-7; maybe TRBD2 (6 bases). The CDR3 spans 16 residues. With 0 bases removed from V and 6 bases from J, the gap between germline ends came to 19 bases. Germline V gives CDR1 SGHRS, CDR2 YFSETQ. The chain's CDR3 is CASSLAAISAGIEQYF. CDR3 bases: TGCGCCAGCAGCTTGGCTGCGATTAGCGCGGGGATCGAGCAGTACTTC. The whole variable domain, remainder taken from reference TRBV5-1 and TRBJ2-7, is KAGVTQTPRYLIKTRGQQVTLSCSPISGHRSVSWYQQTPGQGLQFLFEYFSETQRNKGNFPGRFSGRQFSNSRSEMNVSTLELGDSALYLCASSLAAISAGIEQYFGPGTRLTVT.